The 21 T cell receptor beta chains reported below all come from one sample, sequenced in a study of response to subunit inactivated influenza vaccine. TCRdb redid the calling of the RT-PCR reads with MiXCR, one entry per CDR3 protein. The sample has around 540,000 distinct CDR3 sequences, roughly 10% seen once. Sequencing used PBMCs from blood, obtained on the day of vaccination. The source of these receptors is a middle-aged man who received an inactivated influenza vaccine.

The chain employs TRBV30 and TRBJ2-5, with D maybe TRBD2 (6 bases). V gave up 2 bases and J gave up 1 base, with 14 bases separating them. CDR1 and CDR2 from the germline V gene are GTSNPN and SVGIG (reference sequence). The CDR3 is made up of 15 amino acids. DNA of the CDR3: TGTGCCTGGAGTCTTGGTCCGGGACTCCAAGAGACCCAGTACTTC. This sequence encodes CAWSLGPGLQETQYF.

This clonotype has just a few counts. The chain joins TRBV29-1 to TRBJ1-2, with TRBD1 identical over 7 bases. The CDR3 is 16 residues long. The trim removed 6 bases at V and 0 bases at J, leaving 13 bases unmatched. Germline lookup yields CDR1 SQVTM and CDR2 ANQGSEA. The CDR3: CSVAISGTAANYGYTF. As DNA, the CDR3 is TGCAGCGTAGCTATTTCCGGGACAGCCGCTAACTATGGCTACACCTTC.

The chain carries TRBV5-5 and TRBJ2-6, with D possibly matching TRBD2 (5 bases). The CDR3 has 16 residues. Trimming cost V 3 bases and J 2 bases, with 12 bases left between them. Germline assignment: CDR1 SGHKS and CDR2 YYEKEE (reference sequence). The CDR3 DNA follows: TGTGCCAGCAGCTCGCCTGCTAGCCCTGGGGCCAACGTCCTGACTTTC. Translating it yields CASSSPASPGANVLTF.

The chain has TRBV20-1 and TRBJ2-3; no definite D call. V lost 4 bases and J lost 1, with 15 bases in between. The CDR3 has 15 residues. Per the germline V gene, CDR1 is DFQATT and CDR2 is SNEGSKA (reference sequence). CDR3 sequence: CSANPTALRTDTQYF. The DNA for the CDR3 is TGCAGTGCTAACCCCACAGCACTGCGCACAGATACGCAGTATTTT.

This clonotype came up a few times. The chain couples TRBV5-1 to TRBJ1-1; TRBD1 agrees at 7 bases. V trimming: 5 bases; J trimming: 1 base; junction bases outside the gene matches: 5. Germline V CDR1 and CDR2: SGHRS, YFSETQ. There are 14 residues in the CDR3. The CDR3 sequence is CASSSTGQNTEAFF. CDR3 nucleotide sequence: TGCGCCAGCAGTTCGACAGGGCAGAACACTGAAGCTTTCTTT.

This clonotype was counted a few times. The CDR3 reads CASSSGCRGSHTEAFF. The CDR3 coding sequence is TGTGCCAGCAGCAGTGGTTGTCGGGGGTCCCACACTGAAGCTTTCTTT. The chain recombines TRBV21-1 with TRBJ1-1; the table names TRBD1, a call not compared with the DNA. TRBV21-1 is designated a pseudogene. This CDR3 has 16 residues.

The chain uses TRBV12-3 or TRBV12-4 and TRBJ1-6, with unresolved D. The germline V and J ends were trimmed by 1 base and 7 bases, with 11 bases remaining between them. This CDR3 region has 15 residues. The CDR3 loop reads CASSLVGNRNSPLHF. The DNA of the CDR3 is TGTGCCAGCAGTTTAGTAGGGAATAGAAATTCACCCCTCCACTTT.

The chain links TRBV7-2 to TRBJ2-3; unclear D gene. The CDR3 contains 14 residues. CDR1 is SGHTA and CDR2 is FQGNSA in the germline V gene. Between the trimmed V and J ends, which lost 7 bases and 1 base, there was a span of 12 bases. The CDR3 DNA reads as TGTGCCAGCAACCTTTACCCTGGCACAGATACGCAGTATTTT. Residues: CASNLYPGTDTQYF.

This clonotype was detected ten times or more. This chain links TRBV7-6 with TRBJ2-3, with D possibly being TRBD1 (5 bases). Germline lookup yields CDR1 SGHVS and CDR2 FNYEAQ. The CDR3 loop spans 13 amino acids. Trimming pared 6 bases from V and 3 bases from J, leaving 10 bases between. The CDR3 coding sequence is TGTGCCAGCAGTTCGCCAGGGACAGATACGCAGTATTTT. The encoded protein is CASSSPGTDTQYF.

The gene calls are TRBV7-2 and TRBJ2-1; 12 nucleotides align to TRBD2. The V and J ends lost 0 bases and 11 bases, in that order; junction bases with no gene match: 5. The length of the CDR3 is 15 residues. In germline, CDR1 is SGHTA, CDR2 FQGNSA. Written as DNA, the CDR3 is TGTGCCAGCAGCTTAGCGGGACTAGCGGGTCCCCAGCAGTTCTTC. This translates into CASSLAGLAGPQQFF.

This clonotype has just a few counts. J is TRBJ2-5 and V is TRBV20-1; 11 bases are shared with TRBD2. The germline gives CDR1 DFQATT, CDR2 SNEGSKA (reference sequence). The CDR3 contains 15 residues. V was pared by 5 bases and J by 6 bases, with 11 bases of the junction left unmatched. The CDR3 protein is CSARLERLAGKTQYF. The CDR3 region has the DNA TGCAGTGCTCGCCTAGAGAGACTAGCGGGAAAGACCCAGTACTTC.

This clonotype was seen a few times. V gene TRBV3-1 combines with J gene TRBJ2-1, with TRBD2 identical over 15 bases. The germline V gene encodes CDR1 LGHDT and CDR2 YNNKEL (reference sequence). This CDR3 has 18 residues. After removal of 1 base from V and 5 bases from J, the junction contained 6 bases not matched to a gene. The CDR3 loop is CASSQAGTSGRWDNEQFF. DNA of the CDR3: TGTGCCAGCAGCCAAGCTGGGACTAGCGGGAGGTGGGACAATGAGCAGTTCTTC.

For this clonotype: A much more abundant neighbour one base away suggests this may be a read error. This chain connects TRBV10-3 to TRBJ2-4; D may correspond to TRBD1 or TRBD2 (5 bases each). Trimming cost V 8 bases and J 8 bases, with 16 bases left between them. This CDR3 has 13 amino acids. CDR1 is ENHRY, CDR2 SYGVKD, per germline. CDR3 sequence reads: CAICGGSRDIQYF. The CDR3 DNA reads as TGTGCCATCTGTGGCGGGTCCAGGGACATTCAGTACTTC.

This clonotype was counted only a few times. This chain links TRBV30 with TRBJ2-1; D tentatively reads TRBD1 or TRBD2 (7 bases each). The germline V and J ends were trimmed by 4 bases and 7 bases, with 20 bases remaining between them. Germline-derived CDR1 and CDR2 are GTSNPN and SVGIG (reference sequence). This CDR3 has 15 residues. CDR3 bases: TGTGCCTGGAACAGGGGCGGGGGCCCCGGGAATGAGCAGTTCTTC. It codes for CAWNRGGGPGNEQFF.

This clonotype showed up many times. V usage is TRBV6-1 and J usage is TRBJ1-1; 9 bases line up with TRBD1. Trimming took 6 bases from V and 5 from J; bases not matched to a gene: 13. The CDR3 consists of 16 residues. Germline assignment: CDR1 MNHNS and CDR2 SASEGT. The CDR3 loop reads CASRDYYDRGKTEAFF. The CDR3, as DNA: TGTGCCAGCAGGGATTATTACGACAGGGGGAAGACTGAAGCTTTCTTT.

This clonotype was recorded at least ten times. The CDR3 DNA reads TGTGCCAGCAGCCCCAACCCTAGGGCGGGAGGGCCGCGGAATGAGCAGTTCTTC. Its translation is CASSPNPRAGGPRNEQFF. V gene TRBV11-1 combines with J gene TRBJ2-1, with 9 bases that match TRBD2. There are 18 residues in the CDR3. V shed 5 bases and J 7 bases; nucleotides not matched to a gene: 18. CDR1 and CDR2 (germline): SGHAT, FQDESV (reference sequence).

This clonotype came up a few times. The chain carries TRBV5-6 and TRBJ1-1; maybe TRBD1 (6 bases). This CDR3 region has 17 residues. CDR1 and CDR2 (germline): SGHDT, YYEEEE. Trimming stripped 3 bases from V and 0 bases from J, with 18 bases between. The CDR3 sequence: CASSWGEGGLLNTEAFF. CDR3 sequence (DNA): TGTGCCAGCAGCTGGGGTGAGGGGGGGCTTCTGAACACTGAAGCTTTCTTT. Full variable domain (missing parts from reference TRBV5-6 and TRBJ1-1): DAGVTQSPTHLIKTRGQQVTLRCSPKSGHDTVSWYQQALGQGPQFIFQYYEEEERQRGNFPDRFSGHQFPNYSSELNVNALLLGDSALYLCASSWGEGGLLNTEAFFGQGTRLTVV.

The V gene is TRBV7-6, the J gene TRBJ1-6; no reliable D call. The CDR3 length is 12 residues. V shed 4 bases and J shed 7 bases, with 5 bases lying between them. Germline V gene lookup returns CDR1 SGHVS and CDR2 FNYEAQ. The CDR3, as DNA: TGTGCCAGCAGCTCCCGGAATTCACCCCTCCACTTT. It translates to CASSSRNSPLHF.

This clonotype was picked up a small number of times. In DNA, the CDR3 is TGTGCCAGCAGCTTATCAGGGAGCCTTAACGAGCAGTACTTC. Residues: CASSLSGSLNEQYF. The chain recombines TRBV7-9 with TRBJ2-7, with D perhaps TRBD1 or TRBD2 (5 bases each). CDR3 length: 14 residues. Per germline, CDR1 SEHNR and CDR2 FQNEAQ (reference sequence). V lost 2 bases, J lost 5 bases, and 13 bases lay in between.

The table lists this clonotype with many counts. The chain links TRBV6-5 to TRBJ2-2; D ambiguous. The CDR3 runs 14 residues. The ends were cut back, 0 bases at V and 8 bases at J, with 10 bases in the middle. The V gene's germline CDR1 is MNHEY and CDR2 SVGAGI. CDR3 protein: CASSYSEVLGELFF. CDR3 DNA sequence: TGTGCCAGCAGTTACTCGGAAGTCTTAGGGGAGCTGTTTTTT.

This clonotype showed up many times. The chain uses TRBV4-3 and TRBJ2-1; D is undetermined. V lost 0 bases and J 0 bases, leaving 12 bases between the germline ends. The CDR3 is made up of 17 amino acids. From germline, CDR1 is LGHNA and CDR2 YSLEER. The CDR3 DNA reads TGCGCCAGCAGCCAAGATCTTTACCGGAGCTCCTACAATGAGCAGTTCTTC. Its translation is CASSQDLYRSSYNEQFF.